Below, one T cell receptor (beta chain) is given with its context. CDR1 is SGHVS and CDR2 is FQNEAQ in the germline V gene. There are 15 residues in the CDR3. The trim removed 5 bases at V and 4 bases at J, leaving 6 bases unmatched. This table comes from immunoSEQ multiplex PCR, and its TCRdb copy is limited to in-frame clones, with some not included. The sample contains hundreds of thousands of clones, about 87% of which appear only once. The entry originates in a study of shared T cell receptors in the human thymus. The data also belong to a second study, concerning human thymus T cells. As reported in that work: The thymus tissue came from resections taken during corrective heart surgery. Thymic and blood repertoires appeared to carry a bias in their V and J gene usage. Thymic TCR repertoires of unrelated people reportedly overlapped highly.

The chain carries TRBV7-8 and TRBJ2-1; 9 bases agree with TRBD1. This receptor was obtained from a boy in the first two years of life with a congenital heart defect. Sequenced: thymocytes. The CDR3: CASSLGQGSYNEQFF. CDR3 in DNA: TGTGCCAGCAGCCTAGGACAGGGGAGTTACAATGAGCAGTTCTTC.